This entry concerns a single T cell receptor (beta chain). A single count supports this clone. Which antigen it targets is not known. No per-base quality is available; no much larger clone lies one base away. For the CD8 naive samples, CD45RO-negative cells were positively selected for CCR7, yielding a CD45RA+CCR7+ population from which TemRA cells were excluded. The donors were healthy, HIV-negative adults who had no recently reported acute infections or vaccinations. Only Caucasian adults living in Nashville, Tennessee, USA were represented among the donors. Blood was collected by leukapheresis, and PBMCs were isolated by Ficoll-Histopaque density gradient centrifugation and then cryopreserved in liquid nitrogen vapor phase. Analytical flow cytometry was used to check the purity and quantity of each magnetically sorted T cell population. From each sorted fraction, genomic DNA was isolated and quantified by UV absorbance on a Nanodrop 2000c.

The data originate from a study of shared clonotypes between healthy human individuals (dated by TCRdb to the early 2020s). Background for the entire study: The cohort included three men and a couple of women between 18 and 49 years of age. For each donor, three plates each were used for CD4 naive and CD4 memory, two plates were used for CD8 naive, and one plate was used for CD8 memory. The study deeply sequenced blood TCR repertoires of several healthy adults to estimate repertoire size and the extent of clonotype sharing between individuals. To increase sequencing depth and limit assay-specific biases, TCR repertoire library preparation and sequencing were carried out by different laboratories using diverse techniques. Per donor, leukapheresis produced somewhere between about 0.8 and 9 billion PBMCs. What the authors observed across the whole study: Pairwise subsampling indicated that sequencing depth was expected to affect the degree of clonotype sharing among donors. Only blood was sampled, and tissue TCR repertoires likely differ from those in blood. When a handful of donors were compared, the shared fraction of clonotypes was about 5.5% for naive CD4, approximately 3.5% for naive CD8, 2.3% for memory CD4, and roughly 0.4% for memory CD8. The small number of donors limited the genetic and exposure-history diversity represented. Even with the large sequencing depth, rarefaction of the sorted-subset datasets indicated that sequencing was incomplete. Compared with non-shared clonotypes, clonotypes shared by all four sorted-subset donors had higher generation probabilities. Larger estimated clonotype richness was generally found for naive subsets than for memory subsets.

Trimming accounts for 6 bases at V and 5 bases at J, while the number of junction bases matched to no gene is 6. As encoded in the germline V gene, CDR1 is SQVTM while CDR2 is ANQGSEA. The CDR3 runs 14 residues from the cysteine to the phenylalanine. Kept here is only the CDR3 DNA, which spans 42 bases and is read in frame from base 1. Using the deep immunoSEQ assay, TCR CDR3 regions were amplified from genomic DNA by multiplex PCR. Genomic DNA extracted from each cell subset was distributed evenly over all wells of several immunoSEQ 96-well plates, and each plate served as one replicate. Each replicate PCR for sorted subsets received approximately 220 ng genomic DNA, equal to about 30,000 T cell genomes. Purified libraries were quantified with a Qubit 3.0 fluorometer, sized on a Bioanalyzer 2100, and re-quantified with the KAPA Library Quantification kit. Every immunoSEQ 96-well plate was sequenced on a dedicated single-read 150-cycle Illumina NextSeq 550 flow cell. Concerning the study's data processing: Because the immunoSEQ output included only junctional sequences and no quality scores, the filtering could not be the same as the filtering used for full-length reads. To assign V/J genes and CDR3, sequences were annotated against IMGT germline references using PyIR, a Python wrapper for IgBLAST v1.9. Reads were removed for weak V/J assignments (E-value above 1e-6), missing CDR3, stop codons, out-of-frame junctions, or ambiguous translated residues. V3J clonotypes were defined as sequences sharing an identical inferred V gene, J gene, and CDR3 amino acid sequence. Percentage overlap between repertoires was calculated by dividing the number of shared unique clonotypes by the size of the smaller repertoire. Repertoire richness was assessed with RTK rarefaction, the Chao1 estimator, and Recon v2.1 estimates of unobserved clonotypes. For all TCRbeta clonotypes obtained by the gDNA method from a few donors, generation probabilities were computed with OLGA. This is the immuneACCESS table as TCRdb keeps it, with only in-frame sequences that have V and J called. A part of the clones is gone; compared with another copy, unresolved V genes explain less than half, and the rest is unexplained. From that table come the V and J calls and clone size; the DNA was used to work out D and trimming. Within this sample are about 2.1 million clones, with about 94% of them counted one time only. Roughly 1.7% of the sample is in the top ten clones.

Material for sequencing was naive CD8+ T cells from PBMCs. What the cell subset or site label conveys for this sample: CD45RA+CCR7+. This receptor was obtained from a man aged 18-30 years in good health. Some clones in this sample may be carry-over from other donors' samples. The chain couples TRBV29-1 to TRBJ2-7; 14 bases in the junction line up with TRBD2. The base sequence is TGCAGCGTCCGACTAGCGGGAGGGCCTAACGAGCAGTACTTC. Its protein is CSVRLAGGPNEQYF.